The rows below give T cell receptor beta chains drawn from one sample of a study of yellow fever vaccine responses in identical twins. TCRdb processed the RT-PCR reads anew with MiXCR; each CDR3 protein has one entry. The sample shows around 9,600 distinct CDR3 sequences, 65% to 85% of them seen only once. Sequenced material: T cells from blood (PBMCs), unsorted or a sorted subset (not recorded which), taken before or after yellow fever vaccination (not recorded which). These receptors all stem from a woman under 30 who received the yellow fever vaccine. The CDR3 runs from the conserved cysteine through the conserved F or W. The order of the fields is clone size, D gene, V gene, J gene, CDR3 protein, CDR3 DNA. The D gene is left open where the match is weak. Clone size appears in some rows only: once, few, many, or a class for an expanded clone.

-	-	TRBV2	TRBJ1-5	CASKFSNQPQHF	TGTGCCAGCAAATTTAGCAATCAGCCCCAGCATTTT
-	-	TRBV29-1	TRBJ2-3	CSVELDTQYF	TGCAGCGTTGAACTGGATACGCAGTATTTT
-	-	TRBV7-3	TRBJ1-1	CASSLIPGAPEAFF	TGTGCCAGCAGCTTAATTCCGGGGGCGCCTGAAGCTTTCTTT
-	-	TRBV4-1	TRBJ2-3	CASSEADTQYF	TGCGCCAGCAGCGAAGCAGATACGCAGTATTTT
-	TRBD2	TRBV29-1	TRBJ2-7	CSVEERTSGRARGYEQYF	TGCAGCGTTGAAGAAAGAACTAGCGGGAGGGCCCGTGGGTACGAGCAGTACTTC
-	-	TRBV11-2	TRBJ1-6	CASSLVEGSPLHF	TGTGCCAGCAGCTTAGTTGAGGGTTCACCCCTCCACTTT
few	-	TRBV15	TRBJ2-1	CATSRDPGAYNEQFF	TGTGCCACCAGCAGAGACCCAGGGGCCTACAATGAGCAGTTCTTC
-	-	TRBV12-3/TRBV12-4	TRBJ2-4	CATRMGKNIQYF	TGTGCCACCCGGATGGGTAAAAACATTCAGTACTTC
-	-	TRBV7-2	TRBJ2-1	CASSLGRNNEQFF	TGTGCCAGCAGCTTAGGCAGGAACAATGAGCAGTTCTTC
-	TRBD2	TRBV11-3	TRBJ2-1	CASSGSSGTMDEQFF	TGTGCCAGCAGCGGCAGTAGCGGGACCATGGATGAGCAGTTCTTC
-	-	TRBV19	TRBJ1-6	CASSIYTGSSPLHF	TGTGCCAGTAGTATATATACAGGCTCCTCACCCCTCCACTTT
-	-	TRBV6-2/TRBV6-3	TRBJ2-7	CASSYGAGFGSAYEQYF	TGTGCCAGCAGTTACGGGGCCGGGTTCGGTAGCGCCTACGAGCAGTACTTC
-	-	TRBV6-5	TRBJ1-2	CASSYSSEYGYTF	TGTGCCAGCAGTTACTCGAGTGAATATGGCTACACCTTC
-	-	TRBV2	TRBJ2-2	CASGGGRSTGELFF	TGTGCCAGCGGTGGGGGGCGCAGTACCGGGGAGCTGTTTTTT
-	TRBD1	TRBV10-3	TRBJ2-2	CAISAGQGWDTGELFF	TGTGCCATCAGTGCGGGACAGGGGTGGGACACCGGGGAGCTGTTTTTT
-	-	TRBV11-1	TRBJ2-3	CASSLALIQGKEDTQYF	TGTGCCAGCAGCTTAGCTCTTATACAGGGCAAGGAAGATACGCAGTATTTT
once	TRBD2	TRBV2	TRBJ2-1	CASGEGLAGVSEQFF	TGTGCCAGCGGCGAAGGGCTAGCGGGGGTATCGGAGCAGTTCTTC
-	TRBD1	TRBV15	TRBJ2-1	CATTPGQGYNEQFF	TGTGCCACAACGCCGGGACAGGGTTACAATGAGCAGTTCTTC
-	TRBD1	TRBV7-9	TRBJ1-2	CASSLGTGIPGYTF	TGTGCCAGCAGCTTAGGGACAGGGATCCCTGGTTACACCTTC
few	TRBD2	TRBV15	TRBJ2-5	CATSRLGLAGARTQYF	TGTGCCACCAGCAGATTAGGACTAGCCGGGGCTAGGACCCAGTACTTC
-	-	TRBV5-6	TRBJ1-2	CASSSRHSQHF	TGTGCCAGCAGCAGCCGCCATTCCCAACACTTC
-	-	TRBV14	TRBJ2-1	CASSPNHSAGRFF	TGTGCCAGCAGCCCTAACCACTCGGCGGGACGATTCTTC
-	-	TRBV7-9	TRBJ2-4	CASSSGTVNIQYF	TGTGCCAGCAGCTCAGGGACCGTAAACATTCAGTACTTC
-	-	TRBV7-2	TRBJ2-3	CASSRPKGTSTDTQYF	TGTGCCAGCAGCCGGCCCAAGGGAACTAGCACAGATACGCAGTATTTT
-	-	TRBV6-5	TRBJ1-5	CASSSASNQPQHF	TGTGCCAGCAGTTCGGCTAGCAATCAGCCCCAGCATTTT
-	-	TRBV12-3/TRBV12-4	TRBJ1-1	CASRGGNTEAFF	TGTGCCAGCAGGGGGGGGAACACTGAAGCTTTCTTT
-	-	TRBV11-2	TRBJ2-5	CASSSYRGREETQYF	TGTGCCAGCAGCTCCTATCGGGGTCGGGAAGAGACCCAGTACTTC
-	-	TRBV20-1	TRBJ1-2	CSARDAGAPRYGYTF	TGCAGTGCTAGAGATGCAGGGGCCCCTCGCTATGGCTACACCTTC
-	-	TRBV5-4	TRBJ2-2	CASSSQTANTGELFF	TGTGCCAGCAGCTCCCAGACAGCGAACACCGGGGAGCTGTTTTTT
-	-	TRBV3-1	TRBJ1-2	CASSQLGYEEDSAGYTF	TGTGCCAGCAGCCAGCTGGGCTATGAGGAAGACTCGGCTGGCTACACCTTC
once	-	TRBV4-3	TRBJ1-2	CASSRRTRGYGYTF	TGCGCCAGCAGCCGACGGACCAGGGGCTATGGCTACACCTTC
-	TRBD2	TRBV11-2	TRBJ2-3	CASSLVSGRVTDTQYF	TGTGCCAGCAGCTTAGTAAGCGGGAGGGTCACAGATACGCAGTATTTT
-	TRBD1	TRBV7-6	TRBJ1-2	CASSPPGQPKNGYTF	TGTGCCAGCAGCCCCCCGGGACAGCCTAAAAATGGCTACACCTTC
-	TRBD2	TRBV4-1	TRBJ2-7	CASSHLAGHSYEQYF	TGCGCCAGCAGCCACTTAGCGGGCCACTCCTACGAGCAGTACTTC
-	-	TRBV24-1	TRBJ2-3	CATSQRAGSTDTQYF	TGTGCCACCAGCCAACGAGCGGGCAGCACAGATACGCAGTATTTT
-	TRBD1	TRBV12-3/TRBV12-4	TRBJ2-1	CASKGQGRYEQFF	TGTGCCAGCAAGGGACAGGGCAGGTATGAGCAGTTCTTC
-	-	TRBV6-5	TRBJ1-1	CASSYVGQNTEAFF	TGTGCCAGCAGTTACGTTGGGCAGAACACTGAAGCTTTCTTT
few	TRBD1	TRBV20-1	TRBJ2-7	CSASPGQGPFEQYF	TGCAGTGCTAGCCCGGGACAGGGACCCTTCGAGCAGTACTTC
-	TRBD2	TRBV2	TRBJ2-3	CASSKISGSSTDTQYF	TGTGCCAGCAGTAAAATTAGCGGGTCTAGCACTGATACGCAGTATTTT
-	-	TRBV9	TRBJ1-2	CASSDRTGYTF	TGTGCCAGCAGCGACAGGACTGGCTACACCTTC
-	-	TRBV19	TRBJ1-1	CASQKGENTEAFF	TGTGCCAGTCAGAAAGGGGAGAACACTGAAGCTTTCTTT
-	-	TRBV29-1	TRBJ2-1	CSVGSGFEQFF	TGCAGCGTTGGATCGGGATTCGAGCAGTTCTTC
-	-	TRBV2	TRBJ1-2	CASSVPTGNYGYTF	TGTGCCAGCAGTGTCCCAACGGGGAACTATGGCTACACCTTC
-	-	TRBV6-5	TRBJ1-1	CASSYLGVRAEAFF	TGTGCCAGCAGTTACTTGGGAGTTAGGGCTGAAGCTTTCTTT
-	TRBD1	TRBV11-1	TRBJ1-2	CASSRTGTGTYGYTF	TGTGCCAGCAGCCGAACCGGGACAGGGACCTATGGCTACACCTTC
-	-	TRBV7-9	TRBJ1-6	CASSLGDRGNSPLHF	TGTGCCAGCAGCTTAGGGGATAGGGGTAATTCACCCCTCCACTTT
-	-	TRBV2	TRBJ2-1	CASSGEKETANNEQFF	TGTGCCAGCAGTGGAGAAAAAGAGACAGCTAACAATGAGCAGTTCTTC
-	-	TRBV6-5	TRBJ1-2	CASSYSRGPLYGYTF	TGTGCCAGCAGTTACTCGCGGGGCCCCCTCTATGGCTACACCTTC
-	-	TRBV10-3	TRBJ1-6	CAISESRQDAGSPLHF	TGTGCCATCAGTGAGTCGAGGCAGGATGCAGGTTCACCCCTCCACTTT
once	-	TRBV20-1	TRBJ1-2	CSASSTNGYTF	TGCAGTGCTAGTTCCACAAATGGCTACACCTTC
few	TRBD2	TRBV29-1	TRBJ2-1	CSATDSGSMYNEQFF	TGCAGCGCTACTGATAGCGGGAGTATGTACAATGAGCAGTTCTTC
-	-	TRBV7-2	TRBJ2-3	CASSLDTDTQYF	TGTGCCAGCAGCTTAGACACAGATACGCAGTATTTT
-	TRBD1	TRBV29-1	TRBJ2-7	CSAGDSPYEQYF	TGCAGCGCTGGGGACAGTCCCTACGAGCAGTACTTC
-	-	TRBV11-1	TRBJ1-6	CASSLVSSNNSPLHF	TGTGCCAGCAGCTTAGTTTCATCCAATAATTCACCCCTCCACTTT